This T cell receptor beta chain was retrieved from a study of shared clonotypes between healthy human individuals. Whole-study findings and limits: With a few donors compared, approximately 5.5% of naive CD4 clonotypes were shared. Despite large depth, sorted-subset datasets appeared incompletely sequenced. There were few donors, and this limited the genetic and exposure-history diversity represented. Across subsets, estimated richness was generally greater for naive than for memory populations.

Germline values: CDR1 SNHLY, CDR2 FYNNEI. J was trimmed by 6 bases and V by 8 bases; bases with no gene match: 13. CDR3 length: 16 residues. Naive CD8 isolation took CD45RO-negative cells positively selected for CCR7 and excluded terminally differentiated effector memory CD45RA+ cells. A note on this clone: Its cognate antigen is unknown.

TCRdb's copy holds only in-frame clones and misses some; the assay was immunoSEQ multiplex PCR. The sample has 760,000 or so clones; about 97% are singletons. Sequenced: naive CD8+ T cells sorted from blood. V and J are TRBV2 and TRBJ2-1, with 10 bases that match TRBD2. This clonotype originated in a man under 40 in good health. CDR3: CASPGRRPSGGNEQFF. Written as DNA, the CDR3 is TGTGCCAGCCCCGGGCGACGGCCTAGCGGGGGCAATGAGCAGTTCTTC.